The source of this T cell receptor beta chain is a study of cytomegalovirus exposure and HLA in healthy donors. The CDR3 is 15 amino acids. V lost 1 base and J lost 3, with 9 bases in between. Germline V gene sequence: CDR1 SGHVS, CDR2 FNYEAQ. The study's findings and limits: Researchers reportedly found TCR beta sequences accurately predicted most subjects' HLA-A and HLA-B alleles. Some V segments (TRBV6-2 and TRBV6-3 among them) were excluded as indistinguishable. Researchers catalogued some 160 TCR beta chains as cytomegalovirus-associated.

The PCR contained 60 Vbeta and 13 Jbeta primers. Sequencing was performed with immunoSEQ multiplex PCR; in TCRdb, only in-frame clones are kept and a portion is missing. The data show 60,000 to 90,000 clones, about 70% seen once. This clone came up once. Antigen unknown. The sample consisted of PBMCs. This chain joins TRBV7-6 and TRBJ2-2, with D perhaps TRBD2 (6 bases). The clonotype originates from a man in his forties in good health and CMV-seropositive. The CDR3 is CASSLVGTYTGELFF. The CDR3 DNA follows: TGTGCCAGCAGCTTAGTCGGGACTTACACCGGGGAGCTGTTTTTT.